The 5 T cell receptor beta chains reported below all come from one sample, sequenced in a study of cytomegalovirus exposure and HLA in healthy donors. PCR involved 60 Vbeta and 13 Jbeta primers. TCRdb's table, derived via immunoSEQ multiplex PCR, lists solely in-frame clones and lacks some. The sample holds about 240,000 clones, 80% to 90% seen once. The specimen was PBMCs. The receptors were gathered from a girl aged 2 to 9 in good health and CMV-seronegative.

The gene calls are TRBV9 and TRBJ2-5, with 13 nucleotides matching TRBD2. Unmatched junction bases numbered 3, after V lost 2 bases and J lost 2 bases. The length of the CDR3 is 16 residues. Germline V CDR1 and CDR2: SGDLS, YYNGEE. CDR3 amino acids: CASSVSTSGGQETQYF. CDR3 coding DNA: TGTGCCAGCAGCGTTTCGACTAGCGGGGGGCAAGAGACCCAGTACTTC. The complete variable domain, with remaining parts taken from reference TRBV9 and TRBJ2-5, reads DSGVTQTPKHLITATGQRVTLRCSPRSGDLSVYWYQQSLDQGLQFLIQYYNGEERAKGNILERFSAQQFPDLHSELNLSSLELGDSALYFCASSVSTSGGQETQYFGPGTRLLVL.

V is TRBV10-3 and J is TRBJ2-7; D is unresolved. The V end was cut by 0 bases, the J end by 4 bases, with 16 bases between. The CDR3 is 16 amino acids. The germline CDR1 and CDR2 sequences are ENHRY and SYGVKD. In DNA form, the CDR3 reads TGTGCCATCAGTGAGTCGAAGCGCCGGAACTCTTACGAGCAGTACTTC. This translates into CAISESKRRNSYEQYF.

This clone turned up a few times. V and J are TRBV6-1 and TRBJ2-7; 8 positions match TRBD2. The CDR3 contains 13 residues. With V trimmed by 7 bases and J by 2 bases, 4 bases remained unmatched. The germline V gene encodes CDR1 MNHNS and CDR2 SASEGT. As DNA, the CDR3 is TGTGCCAGCATGCGACTAGCGACCTACGAGCAGTACTTC. Amino acids: CASMRLATYEQYF.

The chain uses TRBV27 and TRBJ1-2, with 7 positions matching TRBD1. The CDR3 is made up of 13 amino acids. The V and J ends lost 5 bases and 7 bases, in that order; junction bases with no gene match: 7. Germline CDR1 is MNHEY and CDR2 is SMNVEV (reference sequence). Written as DNA, the CDR3 is TGTGCCAGCAGTGCGCGGAACAGGGGTGGCTACACCTTC. Encoded protein: CASSARNRGGYTF.

The CDR3: CASSIGQGHFYNEQFF. The CDR3 coding sequence is TGTGCCAGTAGTATTGGACAGGGTCACTTCTACAATGAGCAGTTCTTC. The gene calls are TRBV19 and TRBJ2-1; TRBD1 aligns across 8 bases. Germline loops: CDR1 LNHDA, CDR2 SQIVND (reference sequence). The V segment lost 3 bases and the J segment 3 bases; nucleotides outside the gene matches: 7. CDR3 size: 16 residues.